A single sample is the source of the 3 T cell receptor beta chains below, sequenced in a study of CD8 T cells in ankylosing spondylitis. Study-level findings and limits: Seemingly distinctive of ankylosing spondylitis blood was a TCR beta motif formed by eight highly homologous variants.

TCRdb passed the 5' RACE reads through MiXCR, listing each CDR3 protein once. This sample has under 950,000 distinct CDR3 sequences, with around a fifth found just once. What these receptors recognize is not known. The sequencing input was blood, either unsorted or a sorted T cell fraction (not recorded which). Receptors originate from a male donor with ankylosing spondylitis.

This clonotype was picked up a small number of times. The rearrangement uses TRBV18 and TRBJ1-2, with D hard to call. CDR1 KGHSH and CDR2 LQKENI come from the germline V gene. This CDR3 has 16 amino acids. V was trimmed by 2 bases and J by 5 bases, leaving 18 bases between them. Here the CDR3 reads CASSPNPAGRTYGYTF. The CDR3 DNA is TGTGCCAGCTCACCAAATCCGGCAGGTCGCACGTATGGCTACACCTTC.

This chain connects TRBV6-2 or TRBV6-3 to TRBJ2-7; TRBD1 matches 7 bases. The V gene end was trimmed by 5 bases and the J gene end by 2 bases; junction bases not matched to a gene: 6. Germline assignment: CDR1 MNHEY and CDR2 SVGEGT. The CDR3 length is 14 residues. The CDR3 spells CASSHRTGAYEQYF. The CDR3 bases are TGTGCCAGCAGTCATCGGACAGGCGCCTACGAGCAGTACTTC.

The chain links TRBV29-1 to TRBJ2-3, with TRBD2 identical over 10 bases. The CDR3 runs to 12 residues. Germline-derived CDR1 and CDR2 are SQVTM and ANQGSEA. The J segment lost 4 bases and the V segment lost 6 bases, leaving 1 base of the junction unmatched. CDR3 in amino acids: CSVGLAADTQYF. CDR3 bases: TGCAGCGTCGGACTAGCGGCAGATACGCAGTATTTT.